This T cell receptor (beta chain) was recorded in a study of pediatric ulcerative colitis. The rectum was sampled with one to two pinch biopsies at colonoscopy. The assay was run at survey level. The method was immunoSEQ multiplex PCR; TCRdb's version includes in-frame clones alone and lacks a portion of them. The table lists around 37,000 clones, 75% of them singletons, with around 7.8% in the top ten. The germline CDR1 and CDR2 sequences are SEHNR and FQNEAQ (reference sequence). The V end lost 0 bases, the J end lost 1 base, and 7 bases lay between the germline ends. This CDR3 spans 15 amino acids.

Sequenced sample: gut tissue. The V and J genes are TRBV7-9 and TRBJ1-5; D perhaps matches TRBD1 (6 bases). The receptor comes from a boy younger than 18 with severe ulcerative colitis. Here the CDR3 DNA reads TGTGCCAGCAGCTTAGCAGGGGGGAGCAATCAGCCCCAGCATTTT. Encoded protein: CASSLAGGSNQPQHF.